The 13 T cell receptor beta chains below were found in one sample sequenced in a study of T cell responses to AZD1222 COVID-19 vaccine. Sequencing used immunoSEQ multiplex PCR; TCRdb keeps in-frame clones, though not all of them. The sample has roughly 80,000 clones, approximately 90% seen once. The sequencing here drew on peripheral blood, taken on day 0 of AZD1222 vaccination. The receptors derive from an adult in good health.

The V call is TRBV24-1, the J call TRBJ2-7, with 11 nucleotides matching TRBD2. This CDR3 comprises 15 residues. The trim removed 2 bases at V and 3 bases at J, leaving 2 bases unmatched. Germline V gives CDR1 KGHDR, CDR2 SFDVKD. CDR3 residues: CATSDSGTSGYEQYF. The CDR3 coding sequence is TGTGCCACCAGTGATTCCGGGACTAGCGGCTACGAGCAGTACTTC.

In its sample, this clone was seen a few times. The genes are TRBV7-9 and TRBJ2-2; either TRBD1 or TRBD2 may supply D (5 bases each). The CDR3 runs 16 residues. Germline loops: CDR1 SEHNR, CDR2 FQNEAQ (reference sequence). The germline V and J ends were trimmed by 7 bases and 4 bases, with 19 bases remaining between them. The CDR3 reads CASTPGGGTFTGELFF. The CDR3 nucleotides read TGTGCCAGCACCCCTGGTGGGGGAACCTTCACCGGGGAGCTGTTTTTT.

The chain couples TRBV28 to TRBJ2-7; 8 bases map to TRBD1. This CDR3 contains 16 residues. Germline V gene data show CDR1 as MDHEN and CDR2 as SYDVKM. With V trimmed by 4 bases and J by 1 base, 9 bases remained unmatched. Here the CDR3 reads CASSSTGTGLSYEQYF. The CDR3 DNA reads TGTGCCAGCAGTTCAACCGGGACAGGACTTTCCTACGAGCAGTACTTC.

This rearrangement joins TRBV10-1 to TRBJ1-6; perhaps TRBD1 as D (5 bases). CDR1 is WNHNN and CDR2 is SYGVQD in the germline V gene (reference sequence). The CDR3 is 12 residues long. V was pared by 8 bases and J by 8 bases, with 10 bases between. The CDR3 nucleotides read TGCGCCAGCGGAGACAGCCATTCACCCCTCCACTTT. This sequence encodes CASGDSHSPLHF.

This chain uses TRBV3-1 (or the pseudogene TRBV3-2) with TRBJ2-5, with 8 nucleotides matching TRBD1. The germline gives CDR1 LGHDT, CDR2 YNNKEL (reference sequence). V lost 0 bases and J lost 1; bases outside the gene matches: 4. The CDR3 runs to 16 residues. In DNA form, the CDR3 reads TGTGCCAGCAGCCAAGAAGGACAGGGCCTCCAAGAGACCCAGTACTTC. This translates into CASSQEGQGLQETQYF.

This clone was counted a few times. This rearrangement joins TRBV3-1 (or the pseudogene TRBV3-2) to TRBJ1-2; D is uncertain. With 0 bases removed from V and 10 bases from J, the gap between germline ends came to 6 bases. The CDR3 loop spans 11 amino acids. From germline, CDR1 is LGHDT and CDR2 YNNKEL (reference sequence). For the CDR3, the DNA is TGTGCCAGCAGCCAAGACCCCATCTACACCTTC. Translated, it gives CASSQDPIYTF.

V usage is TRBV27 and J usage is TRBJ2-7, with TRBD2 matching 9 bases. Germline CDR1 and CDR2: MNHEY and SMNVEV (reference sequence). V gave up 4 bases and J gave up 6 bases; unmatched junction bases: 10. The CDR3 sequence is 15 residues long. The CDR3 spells CASSSASLAGVEQYF. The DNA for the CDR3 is TGTGCCAGCAGTTCAGCCTCGTTAGCGGGAGTCGAGCAGTACTTC.

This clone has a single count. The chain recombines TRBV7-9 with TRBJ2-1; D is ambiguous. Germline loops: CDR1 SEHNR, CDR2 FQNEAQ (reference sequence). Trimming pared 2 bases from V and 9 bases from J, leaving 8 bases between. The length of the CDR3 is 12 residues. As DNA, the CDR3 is TGTGCCAGCAGCTTACAAGAGATTGAGCAGTTCTTC. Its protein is CASSLQEIEQFF.

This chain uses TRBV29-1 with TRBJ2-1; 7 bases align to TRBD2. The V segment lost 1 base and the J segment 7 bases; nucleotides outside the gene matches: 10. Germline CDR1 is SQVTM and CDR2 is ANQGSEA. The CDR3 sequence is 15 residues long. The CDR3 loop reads CSVEVGQGGRNEQFF. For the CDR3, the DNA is TGCAGCGTTGAAGTAGGTCAGGGAGGGAGGAATGAGCAGTTCTTC.

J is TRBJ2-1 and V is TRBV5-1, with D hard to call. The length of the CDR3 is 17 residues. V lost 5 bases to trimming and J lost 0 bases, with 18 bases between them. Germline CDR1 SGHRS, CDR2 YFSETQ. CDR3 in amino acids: CASSWPFMVPSYNEQFF. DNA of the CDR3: TGCGCCAGCAGTTGGCCCTTTATGGTACCCTCCTACAATGAGCAGTTCTTC.

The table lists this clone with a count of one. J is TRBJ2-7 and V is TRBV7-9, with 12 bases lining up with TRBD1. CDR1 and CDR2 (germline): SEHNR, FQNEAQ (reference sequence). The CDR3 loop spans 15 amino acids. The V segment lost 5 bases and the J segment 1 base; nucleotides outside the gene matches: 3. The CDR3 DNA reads TGTGCCAGCAGCGAGGGACAGGGGGCGTCCTACGAGCAGTACTTC. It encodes CASSEGQGASYEQYF.

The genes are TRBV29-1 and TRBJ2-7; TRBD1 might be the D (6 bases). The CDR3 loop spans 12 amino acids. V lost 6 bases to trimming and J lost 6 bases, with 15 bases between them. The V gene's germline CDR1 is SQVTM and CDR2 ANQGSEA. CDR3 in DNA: TGCAGCGTCCTGGGGGCCATGTCCGAGCAGTACTTC. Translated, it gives CSVLGAMSEQYF.

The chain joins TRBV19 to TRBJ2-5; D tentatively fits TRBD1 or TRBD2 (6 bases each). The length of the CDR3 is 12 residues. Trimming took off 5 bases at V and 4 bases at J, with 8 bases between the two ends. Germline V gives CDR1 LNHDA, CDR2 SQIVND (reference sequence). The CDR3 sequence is CASSRGLETQYF. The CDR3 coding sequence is TGTGCCAGTAGTCGGGGGCTAGAGACCCAGTACTTC.